This passage covers 19 T cell receptor beta chains from one sample sequenced in a study of shared clonotypes between healthy human individuals. Method: immunoSEQ multiplex PCR; TCRdb's copy keeps in-frame clones and lacks some. The table shows roughly 2,000,000 clones, with 80% to 95% occurring only once. CD45RO-negative, CCR7-selected cells formed the naive CD8 fraction, which excluded terminally differentiated effector memory CD45RA+ cells. The sample was naive CD8+ T cells from PBMCs. The receptor source for this set is a young man in good health. Some clones in this sample may be carry-over from other donors' samples.

The rearrangement uses TRBV14 and TRBJ2-3; D might be TRBD1 or TRBD2, each matching 5 bases. The germline V gene has CDR1 SGHDN and CDR2 FVKESK. The CDR3 contains 16 residues. V shed 3 bases and J shed 3 bases, with 16 bases lying between them. The CDR3: CASSQHTGTGTDTQYF. DNA of the CDR3: TGTGCCAGCAGCCAGCATACCGGGACCGGAACAGATACGCAGTATTTT.

The chain joins TRBV28 to TRBJ1-3; weak D call: TRBD1 (5 bases). The CDR3 sequence is 14 residues long. The germline V and J ends were trimmed by 6 bases and 8 bases, with 17 bases remaining between them. CDR1 and CDR2 from the germline V gene are MDHEN and SYDVKM. CDR3 in amino acids: CASSDPAGGYTIYF. CDR3 in DNA: TGTGCCAGCAGCGACCCAGCGGGGGGGTACACCATATATTTT.

This clone showed up just once. This chain joins TRBV7-2 and TRBJ2-7; tentatively, D is TRBD1 or TRBD2 (5 bases each). CDR1 is SGHTA, CDR2 FQGNSA, per germline. V lost 5 bases and J 5 bases, leaving 16 bases between the germline ends. The CDR3 has 14 amino acids. The CDR3 nucleotides are TGTGCCAGCAGCCCCCCCCGTGGGGGTAACGAGCAGTACTTC. Protein: CASSPPRGGNEQYF.

The chain has TRBV30 and TRBJ2-2; D call uncertain. The CDR3 runs 10 residues. Trimming shortened V by 2 bases and J by 9 bases, and 4 bases separated the two germline ends. Germline V gene data show CDR1 as GTSNPN and CDR2 as SVGIG (reference sequence). The CDR3 here is CAWSNRELFF. Here the CDR3 DNA reads TGTGCCTGGAGTAATCGGGAGCTGTTTTTT.

The CDR3, as DNA: TGTGCCAGCGGCCCCACCGGGACGAACACTGAAGCTTTCTTT. Translation gives CASGPTGTNTEAFF. The rearrangement uses TRBV5-5 and TRBJ1-1; D possibly corresponds to TRBD1 (5 bases). Trimming stripped 7 bases from V and 1 base from J, with 14 bases between. The germline gives CDR1 SGHKS, CDR2 YYEKEE (reference sequence). This CDR3 is built from 14 residues.

The CDR3 region has the DNA TGTGCCAGCAGTTACTCGGCGGGAGGGCGAAATACGCAGTATTTT. Its protein is CASSYSAGGRNTQYF. V is TRBV6-6 and J is TRBJ2-3; TRBD2 matches at 9 bases. Trimming at V came to 0 bases and at J to 7 bases, leaving 5 bases not matched to a gene. The CDR3 contains 15 residues. Per the germline V gene, CDR1 is MNHNY and CDR2 is SVGAGI (reference sequence).

The gene calls are TRBV30 and TRBJ2-7, with TRBD2 matching over 9 bases. The CDR3 totals 17 residues. Germline V CDR1 and CDR2: GTSNPN, SVGIG (reference sequence). The V segment lost 1 base and the J segment 5 bases; nucleotides outside the gene matches: 15. The CDR3 coding sequence is TGTGCCTGGAGTGGCCCTAGCGGGAACAGAACTGGTAACGAGCAGTACTTC. Protein sequence: CAWSGPSGNRTGNEQYF.

This chain joins TRBV28 and TRBJ2-7, with 11 bases that match TRBD1. The germline V gene encodes CDR1 MDHEN and CDR2 SYDVKM. The CDR3 runs 15 residues. The junction had 5 bases not matched to a gene; V was cut back by 5 bases and J by 2 bases. The CDR3 region has the DNA TGTGCCAGCAGTAAGGGACAGGGGGGGGCCTACGAGCAGTACTTC. This gives the protein CASSKGQGGAYEQYF. Variable domain in full (rest from reference TRBV28 and TRBJ2-7): DVKVTQSSRYLVKRTGEKVFLECVQDMDHENMFWYRQDPGLGLRLIYFSYDVKMKEKGDIPEGYSVSREKKERFSLILESASTNQTSMYLCASSKGQGGAYEQYFGPGTRLTVT.

In its sample, this clone was seen a few times. V and J are TRBV5-1 and TRBJ1-5; D perhaps matches TRBD1 (6 bases). CDR1 SGHRS and CDR2 YFSETQ come from the germline V gene. V lost 5 bases, J lost 4 bases, and 16 bases lay in between. CDR3 size: 15 residues. CDR3 protein: CASRETAGENQPQHF. CDR3 nucleotide sequence: TGCGCCAGCAGGGAGACTGCAGGGGAAAATCAGCCCCAGCATTTT.

Comments on this clone: Other DNA sequences from this sample encode an identical CDR3 as well. The chain recombines TRBV27 with TRBJ2-3; no definite D call. The V gene's germline CDR1 is MNHEY and CDR2 SMNVEV (reference sequence). The CDR3 runs 12 residues. V was trimmed by 5 bases and J by 5 bases, leaving 8 bases between them. Written as DNA, the CDR3 is TGTGCCAGCAGTCCCCGGCAAGATACGCAGTATTTT. This gives the protein CASSPRQDTQYF.

The CDR3 nucleotides are TGTGCCAGCAGTTTCCGGACAGGGAAGGGACAAGAGACCCAGTACTTC. This codes for CASSFRTGKGQETQYF. This chain connects TRBV6-6 to TRBJ2-5; 8 bases match TRBD1. CDR1 and CDR2 from the germline V gene are MNHNY and SVGAGI (reference sequence). The CDR3 sequence is 16 residues long. V was clipped by 4 bases and J by 2 bases; unmatched bases: 9.

The J gene is TRBJ2-7, the V gene TRBV5-8; no clear D. Germline lookup yields CDR1 SGHTS and CDR2 YDEGEE. V was trimmed by 4 bases and J by 2 bases, leaving 7 bases between them. This CDR3 comprises 12 residues. CDR3 amino acids: CASSLLAYEQYF. CDR3 nucleotides: TGTGCCAGCAGCCTGTTGGCCTACGAGCAGTACTTC.

V and J are TRBV28 and TRBJ1-2; tentative D call: TRBD1 (5 bases). Trimming cost V 2 bases and J 4 bases, with 11 bases left between them. The CDR3 runs to 14 residues. The germline CDR1 and CDR2 sequences are MDHEN and SYDVKM. CDR3: CASSLAAGSYGYTF. The CDR3, as DNA: TGTGCCAGCAGTTTAGCCGCAGGGTCCTATGGCTACACCTTC.

The V gene is TRBV13, the J gene TRBJ2-5; D uncertain. This CDR3 contains 16 residues. Trimming shortened V by 0 bases and J by 1 base, and 12 bases separated the two germline ends. Germline V gives CDR1 PRHDT, CDR2 FYEKMQ (reference sequence). CDR3 sequence: CASSLGVQRLQETQYF. The CDR3, as DNA: TGTGCCAGCAGCTTAGGCGTGCAGAGGCTCCAAGAGACCCAGTACTTC. Filled out from reference TRBV13 and TRBJ2-5, the complete variable domain reads AAGVIQSPRHLIKEKRETATLKCYPIPRHDTVYWYQQGPGQDPQFLISFYEKMQSDKGSIPDRFSAQQFSDYHSELNMSSLELGDSALYFCASSLGVQRLQETQYFGPGTRLLVL.

CDR3 coding DNA: TGTGCCAGCAGCTTAGTCGGGGAAATGACAGATACGCAGTATTTT. The encoded protein is CASSLVGEMTDTQYF. J is TRBJ2-3 and V is TRBV13, with D tentatively TRBD2 (5 bases). CDR1 and CDR2 from the germline V gene are PRHDT and FYEKMQ (reference sequence). V was clipped by 1 base and J by 3 bases, with 11 bases between them. The CDR3 has 15 residues.

The genes are TRBV18 and TRBJ2-7; tentatively, D is TRBD2 (7 bases). The germline V and J ends were trimmed by 3 bases and 2 bases, with 20 bases remaining between them. The CDR3 loop spans 17 amino acids. The germline CDR1 and CDR2 sequences are KGHSH and LQKENI. CDR3: CASSPPGRGDYTYEQYF. CDR3 DNA sequence: TGTGCCAGCTCACCCCCGGGGAGGGGGGACTATACCTACGAGCAGTACTTC.

The gene calls are TRBV6-5 and TRBJ2-1; 7 bases match TRBD2. V shed 4 bases, J shed 2 bases, and the junction held 5 bases outside the gene matches. The CDR3 loop spans 15 amino acids. CDR1 and CDR2 from the germline V gene are MNHEY and SVGAGI. The CDR3: CASSFSSGTYNEQFF. In DNA, the CDR3 is TGTGCCAGCAGTTTTAGCAGCGGGACCTACAATGAGCAGTTCTTC.

This chain links TRBV4-1 with TRBJ1-2; D ambiguous. In germline, CDR1 is MGHRA, CDR2 YSYEKL. The CDR3 is made up of 13 amino acids. Between the trimmed V and J ends, which lost 4 bases and 5 bases, there was a span of 11 bases. CDR3 sequence reads: CASSPSSGYGYTF. The CDR3 coding sequence is TGCGCCAGCAGCCCCTCCTCGGGGTATGGCTACACCTTC.

A remark on this clone: Other DNA variants within this sample encode the same CDR3. This chain joins TRBV29-1 and TRBJ2-2, with 9 bases fitting TRBD1. The length of the CDR3 is 12 residues. The V and J ends lost 6 bases and 6 bases, in that order; junction bases with no gene match: 2. Germline loops: CDR1 SQVTM, CDR2 ANQGSEA. The CDR3 loop is CSVTGGSGELFF. In nucleotides, the CDR3 is TGCAGCGTGACAGGGGGGTCCGGGGAGCTGTTTTTT.